A single sample gave rise to the 2 T cell receptor beta chains below, sequenced in a study of response to subunit inactivated influenza vaccine (dated by TCRdb to about 2018). Libraries were constructed by RT-PCR. Data came from an Illumina HiSeq 2500. In-frame beta chains were kept once TCRdb had trimmed the public reads at Q25 with fastp and called clones with MiXCR. Duplicate CDR3 protein sequences are folded into a single record with the most common DNA and genes. The sample table lists fewer than 750,000 distinct CDR3 sequences, 14% of them with a count of one. The top ten clonotypes cover around 10% of the sample. This sample comprised PBMCs from blood, obtained approximately 12 days after vaccination. These receptors were obtained from a man aged 50-60 years who received an inactivated influenza vaccine. Donor details come from another sample of the same person, matched by shared clones.

This clonotype has only a few counts. The CDR3 nucleotides read TGCGCCAGCAGCTTGGCGGATCGAAACTCACCCCTCCACTTT. This codes for CASSLADRNSPLHF. The chain recombines TRBV5-1 with TRBJ1-6; D gene uncertain. CDR1 is SGHRS, CDR2 YFSETQ, per germline. V lost 0 bases and J 10 bases, leaving 11 bases between the germline ends. The CDR3 loop spans 14 amino acids.

The genes are TRBV15 and TRBJ2-7, with 11 bases identical to TRBD2. V shed 1 base and J 0 bases; nucleotides not matched to a gene: 2. The CDR3 length is 16 residues. Germline V gene sequence: CDR1 LNHNV, CDR2 YYDKDF (reference sequence). The CDR3 region has the DNA TGTGCCACCAGCAGAGGTACTAGCGGGAGCTCCTACGAGCAGTACTTC. Translated, it gives CATSRGTSGSSYEQYF.